This TCR beta chain was retrieved from a study of blood T cell repertoires in COVID-19. Original analysis: It was from reference gene primer amplification that nucleated cell counts were estimated. The method was immunoSEQ multiplex PCR; TCRdb's version includes in-frame clones alone and lacks a portion of them. The D gene and trimming were derived from the DNA, and the V and J assignments and clone size from that table. Among approximately 140,000 clones, around nine tenths were seen once, and the ten largest hold roughly 2.1%. The germline V and J ends were trimmed by 5 bases and 7 bases, with 6 bases remaining between them. The CDR3 length is 12 residues. Germline CDR1 MNHEY, CDR2 SVGEGT. This clone has just a few counts.

Sequencing used peripheral blood. This TCR was recovered from a human donor in a cohort sampled during active COVID-19. This chain joins TRBV6-2 or TRBV6-3 and TRBJ1-6, with a weak D call TRBD1 (6 bases). This CDR3 is CASSTGNSPLHF. The CDR3 DNA reads TGTGCCAGCAGTACAGGGAATTCACCCCTCCACTTT.